This T cell receptor beta chain came from a study of CD8+CD57+ T cells in acquired aplastic anemia. Study background: Yields of DNA that came from sorted CD4+ and CD8+ cells averaged about 3.4 ug. Study results and caveats: CD8+ Simpson's diversity did not differ significantly between patients and controls. Common to patients and controls were 25 to 30 CD8+ CDR3 sequences.

About this clonotype itself: Antigen specificity is unknown. At one end, the junction sequence differs from germline, possibly due to a read error.

The CDR3 covers 14 residues. Germline-derived CDR1 and CDR2 are SGDLS and YYNGEE. Investigators profiled TCR beta VDJ and CDR3 from genomic DNA template. One entry per CDR3 protein results from TCRdb running MiXCR on the reads. This sample carries 250,000 to 350,000 distinct CDR3 sequences, around 60% of them seen once, and the ten largest clones take 6.5% to 10%. Sequences were obtained from sorted CD4+, CD8+, or CD8+CD57+ T cells (not recorded which) from PBMCs. The TCR sequence derives from a human donor with severe aplastic anemia or a healthy control (not recorded which). The V and J genes are TRBV9 and TRBJ2-2; D call uncertain. CDR3 amino acids: CASSAQPNTGELFF. DNA of the CDR3: TGTGCCAGCAGCGCTCAACCGAATACCGGGGAGCTGTTTTTT. The full variable domain, in which reference TRBV9 and TRBJ2-2 provide the parts outside the CDR3, is DSGVTQTPKHLITATGQRVTLRCSPRSGDLSVYWYQQSLDQGLQFLIQYYNGEERAKGNILERFSAQQFPDLHSELNLSSLELGDSALYFCASSAQPNTGELFFGEGSRLTVL.